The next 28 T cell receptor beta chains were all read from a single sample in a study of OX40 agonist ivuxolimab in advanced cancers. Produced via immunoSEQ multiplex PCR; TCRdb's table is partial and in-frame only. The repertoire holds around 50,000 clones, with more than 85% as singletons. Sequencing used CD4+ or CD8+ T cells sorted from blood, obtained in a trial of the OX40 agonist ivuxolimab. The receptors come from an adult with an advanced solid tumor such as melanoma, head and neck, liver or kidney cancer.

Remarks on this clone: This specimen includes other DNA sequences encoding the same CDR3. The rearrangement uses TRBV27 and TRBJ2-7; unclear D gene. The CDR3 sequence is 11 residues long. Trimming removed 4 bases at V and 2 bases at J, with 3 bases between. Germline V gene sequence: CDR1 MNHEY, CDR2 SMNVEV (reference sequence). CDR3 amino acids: CASSSTYEQYF. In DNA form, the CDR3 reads TGTGCCAGCAGTTCGACCTACGAGCAGTACTTC.

The CDR3 here is CASPLRGPQETQYF. Here the CDR3 DNA reads TGTGCCAGCCCTCTTCGGGGGCCTCAAGAGACCCAGTACTTC. The rearrangement links TRBV6-4 to TRBJ2-5; possibly TRBD1 or TRBD2 for D (6 bases each). Trimming stripped 8 bases from V and 2 bases from J, with 15 bases between. The CDR3 sequence is 14 residues long. Germline V gene sequence: CDR1 MRHNA, CDR2 SNTAGT.

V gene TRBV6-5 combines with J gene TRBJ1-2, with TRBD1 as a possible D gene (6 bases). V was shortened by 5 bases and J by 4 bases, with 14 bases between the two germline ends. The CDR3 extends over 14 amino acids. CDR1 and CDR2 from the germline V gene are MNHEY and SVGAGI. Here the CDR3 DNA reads TGTGCCAGCAGTCCCGAGGGGGGCTTCTATGGCTACACCTTC. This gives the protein CASSPEGGFYGYTF.

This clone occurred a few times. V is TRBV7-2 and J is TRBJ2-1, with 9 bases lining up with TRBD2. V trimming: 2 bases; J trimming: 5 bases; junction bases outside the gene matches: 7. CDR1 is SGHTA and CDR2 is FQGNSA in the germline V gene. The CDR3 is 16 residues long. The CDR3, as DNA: TGTGCCAGCAGCTTATTGCGGGGGGGCAGGAACAATGAGCAGTTCTTC. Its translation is CASSLLRGGRNNEQFF.

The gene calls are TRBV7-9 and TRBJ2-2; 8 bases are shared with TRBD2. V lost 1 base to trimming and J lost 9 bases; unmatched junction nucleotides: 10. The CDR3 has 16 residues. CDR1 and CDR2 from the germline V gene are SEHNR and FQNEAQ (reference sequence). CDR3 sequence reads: CASSLGLAGLFRELFF. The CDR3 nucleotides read TGTGCCAGCAGCTTAGGTCTAGCGGGCTTGTTCCGGGAGCTGTTTTTT.

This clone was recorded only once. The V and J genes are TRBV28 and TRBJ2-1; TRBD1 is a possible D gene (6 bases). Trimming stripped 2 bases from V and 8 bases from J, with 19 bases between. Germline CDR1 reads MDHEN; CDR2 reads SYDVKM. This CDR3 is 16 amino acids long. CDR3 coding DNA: TGTGCCAGCAGTTTAAGCCTGGGACACCTCTCCGATGAGCAGTTCTTC. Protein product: CASSLSLGHLSDEQFF.

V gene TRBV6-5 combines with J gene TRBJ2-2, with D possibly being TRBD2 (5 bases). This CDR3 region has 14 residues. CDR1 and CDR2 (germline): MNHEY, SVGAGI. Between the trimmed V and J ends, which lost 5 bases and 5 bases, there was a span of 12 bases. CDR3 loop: CASSQSGRTGELFF. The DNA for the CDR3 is TGTGCCAGCAGTCAATCGGGAAGGACCGGGGAGCTGTTTTTT.

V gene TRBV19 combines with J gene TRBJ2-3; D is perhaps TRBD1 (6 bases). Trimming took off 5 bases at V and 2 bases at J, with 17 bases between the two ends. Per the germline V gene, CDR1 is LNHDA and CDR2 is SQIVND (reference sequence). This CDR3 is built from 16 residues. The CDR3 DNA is TGTGCCAGTAGTCCCTCCGGGACATATTCCACAGATACGCAGTATTTT. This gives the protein CASSPSGTYSTDTQYF. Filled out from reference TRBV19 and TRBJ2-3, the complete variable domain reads DGGITQSPKYLFRKEGQNVTLSCEQNLNHDAMYWYRQDPGQGLRLIYYSQIVNDFQKGDIAEGYSVSREKKESFPLTVTSAQKNPTAFYLCASSPSGTYSTDTQYFGPGTRLTVL.

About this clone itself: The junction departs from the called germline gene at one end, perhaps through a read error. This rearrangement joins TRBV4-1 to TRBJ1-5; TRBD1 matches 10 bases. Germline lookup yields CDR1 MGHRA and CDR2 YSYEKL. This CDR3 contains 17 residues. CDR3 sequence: CASSQTSKTGGKQPQHF. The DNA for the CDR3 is TGCGCCAGCAGCCAAACATCCAAGACAGGGGGCAAGCAGCCCCAGCATTTT.

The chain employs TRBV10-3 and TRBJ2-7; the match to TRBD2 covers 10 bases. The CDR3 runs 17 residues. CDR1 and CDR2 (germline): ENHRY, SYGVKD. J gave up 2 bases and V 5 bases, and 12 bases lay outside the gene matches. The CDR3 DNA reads TGTGCCATCAGTCCCGAGGATAGCGGGAGGATTCCCTACGAGCAGTACTTC. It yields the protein CAISPEDSGRIPYEQYF.

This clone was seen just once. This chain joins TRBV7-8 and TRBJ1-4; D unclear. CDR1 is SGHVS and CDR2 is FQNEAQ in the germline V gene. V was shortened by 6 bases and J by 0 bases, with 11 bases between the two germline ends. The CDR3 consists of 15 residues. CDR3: CASRTNIATNEKLFF. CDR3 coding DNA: TGTGCCAGCAGGACTAACATTGCAACTAATGAAAAACTGTTTTTT.

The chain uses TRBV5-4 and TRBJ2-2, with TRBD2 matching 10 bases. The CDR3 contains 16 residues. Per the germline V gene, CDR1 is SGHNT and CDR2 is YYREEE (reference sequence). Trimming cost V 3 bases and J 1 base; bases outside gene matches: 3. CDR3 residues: CASSSASGGNTGELFF. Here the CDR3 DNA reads TGTGCCAGCAGCTCCGCTAGCGGGGGGAACACCGGGGAGCTGTTTTTT.

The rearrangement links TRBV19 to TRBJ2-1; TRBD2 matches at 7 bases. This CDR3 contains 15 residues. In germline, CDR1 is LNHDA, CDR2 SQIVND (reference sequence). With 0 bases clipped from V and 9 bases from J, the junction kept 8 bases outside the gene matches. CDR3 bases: TGTGCCAGTAGTATAGATCGCCTAGCGGACCTTGAGCAGTTCTTC. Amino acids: CASSIDRLADLEQFF.

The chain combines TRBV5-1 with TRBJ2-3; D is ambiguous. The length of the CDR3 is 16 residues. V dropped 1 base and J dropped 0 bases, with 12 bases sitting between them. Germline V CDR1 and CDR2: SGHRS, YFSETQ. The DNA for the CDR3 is TGCGCCAGCAGCTTGAATCTTTTGTACAGCACAGATACGCAGTATTTT. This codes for CASSLNLLYSTDTQYF.

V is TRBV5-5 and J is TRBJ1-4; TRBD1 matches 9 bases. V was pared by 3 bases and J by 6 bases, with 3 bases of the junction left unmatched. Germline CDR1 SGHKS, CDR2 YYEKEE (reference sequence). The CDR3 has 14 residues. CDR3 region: CASSSRDRDEKLFF. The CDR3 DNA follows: TGTGCCAGCAGCTCCCGGGACAGGGATGAAAAACTGTTTTTT.

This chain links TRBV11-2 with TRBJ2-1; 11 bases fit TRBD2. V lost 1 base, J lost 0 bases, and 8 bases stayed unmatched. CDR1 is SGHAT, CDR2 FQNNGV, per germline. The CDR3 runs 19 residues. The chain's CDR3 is CASSLGLAGGLSSYNEQFF. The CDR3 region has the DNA TGTGCCAGCAGCTTAGGGCTAGCGGGGGGATTAAGCTCCTACAATGAGCAGTTCTTC. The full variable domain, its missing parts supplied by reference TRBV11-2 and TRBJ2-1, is EAGVAQSPRYKIIEKRQSVAFWCNPISGHATLYWYQQILGQGPKLLIQFQNNGVVDDSQLPKDRFSAERLKGVDSTLKIQPAKLEDSAVYLCASSLGLAGGLSSYNEQFFGPGTRLTVL.

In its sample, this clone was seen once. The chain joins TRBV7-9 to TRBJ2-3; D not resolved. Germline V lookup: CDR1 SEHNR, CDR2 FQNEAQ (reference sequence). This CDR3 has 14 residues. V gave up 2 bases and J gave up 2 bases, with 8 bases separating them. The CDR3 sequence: CASSLFSPTDTQYF. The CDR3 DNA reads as TGTGCCAGCAGCTTATTTTCCCCCACAGATACGCAGTATTTT.

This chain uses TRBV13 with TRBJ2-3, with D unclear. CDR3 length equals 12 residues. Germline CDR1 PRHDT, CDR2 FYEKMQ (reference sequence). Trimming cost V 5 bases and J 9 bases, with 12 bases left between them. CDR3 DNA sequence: TGTGCCAGCAGCACCGGCCTAGGGACGCAGTATTTT. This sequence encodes CASSTGLGTQYF.

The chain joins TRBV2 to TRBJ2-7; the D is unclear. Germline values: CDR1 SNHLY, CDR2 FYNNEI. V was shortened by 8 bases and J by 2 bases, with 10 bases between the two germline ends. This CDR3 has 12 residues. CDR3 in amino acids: CASEATTYEQYF. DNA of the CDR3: TGTGCCAGCGAGGCCACCACCTACGAGCAGTACTTC.

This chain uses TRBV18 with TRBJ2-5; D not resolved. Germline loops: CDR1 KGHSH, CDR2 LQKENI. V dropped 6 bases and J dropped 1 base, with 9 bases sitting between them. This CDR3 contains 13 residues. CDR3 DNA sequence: TGTGCCAGCTCCCCTAGACCCCAAGAGACCCAGTACTTC. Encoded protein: CASSPRPQETQYF.

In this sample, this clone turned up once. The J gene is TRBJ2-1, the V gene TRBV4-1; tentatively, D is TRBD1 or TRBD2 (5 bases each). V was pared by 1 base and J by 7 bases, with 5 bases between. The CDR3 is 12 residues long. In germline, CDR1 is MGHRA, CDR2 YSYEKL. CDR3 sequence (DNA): TGCGCCAGCAGCCAAGGGGGGAATGAGCAGTTCTTC. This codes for CASSQGGNEQFF.

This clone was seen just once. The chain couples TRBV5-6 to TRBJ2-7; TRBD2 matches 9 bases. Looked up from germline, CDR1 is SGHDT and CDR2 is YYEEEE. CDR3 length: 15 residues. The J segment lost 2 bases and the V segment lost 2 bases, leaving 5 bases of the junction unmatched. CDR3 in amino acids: CASSFSGGPTYEQYF. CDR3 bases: TGTGCCAGCAGCTTTAGCGGGGGCCCAACCTACGAGCAGTACTTC.

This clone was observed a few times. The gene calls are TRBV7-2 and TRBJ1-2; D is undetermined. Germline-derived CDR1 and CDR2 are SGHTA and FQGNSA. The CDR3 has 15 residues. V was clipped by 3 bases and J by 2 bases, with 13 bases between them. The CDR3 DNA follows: TGTGCCAGCAGCTTCGACCCGCTGACGAACTATGGCTACACCTTC. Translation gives CASSFDPLTNYGYTF.

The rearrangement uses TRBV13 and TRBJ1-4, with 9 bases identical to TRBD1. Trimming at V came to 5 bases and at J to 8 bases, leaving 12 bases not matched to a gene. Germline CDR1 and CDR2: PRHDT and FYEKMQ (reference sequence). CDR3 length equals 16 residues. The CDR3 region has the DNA TGTGCCAGCAGCGCCCGACCGACAGGGGGGGGAGAAAAACTGTTTTTT. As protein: CASSARPTGGGEKLFF.

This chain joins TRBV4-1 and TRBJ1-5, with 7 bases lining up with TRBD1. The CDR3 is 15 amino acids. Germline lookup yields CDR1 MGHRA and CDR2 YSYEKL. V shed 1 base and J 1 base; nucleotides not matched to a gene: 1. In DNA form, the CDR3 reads TGCGCCAGCAGCCAAGTGGACAGGAGCAATCAGCCCCAGCATTTT. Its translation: CASSQVDRSNQPQHF.

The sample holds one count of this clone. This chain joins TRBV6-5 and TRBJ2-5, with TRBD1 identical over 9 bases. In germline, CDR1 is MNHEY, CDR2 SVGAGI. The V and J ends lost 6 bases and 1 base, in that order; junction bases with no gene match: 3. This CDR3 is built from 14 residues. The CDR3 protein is CASRPTGGQETQYF. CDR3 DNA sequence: TGTGCCAGCAGACCGACAGGGGGCCAAGAGACCCAGTACTTC.

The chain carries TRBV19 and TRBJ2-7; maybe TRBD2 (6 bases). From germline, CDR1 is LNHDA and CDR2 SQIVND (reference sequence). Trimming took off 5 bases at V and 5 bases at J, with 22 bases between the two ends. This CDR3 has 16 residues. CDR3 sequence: CASSLGGRARRNEQYF. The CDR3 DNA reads TGTGCCAGTAGTCTCGGGGGTCGAGCTCGTAGAAACGAGCAGTACTTC.

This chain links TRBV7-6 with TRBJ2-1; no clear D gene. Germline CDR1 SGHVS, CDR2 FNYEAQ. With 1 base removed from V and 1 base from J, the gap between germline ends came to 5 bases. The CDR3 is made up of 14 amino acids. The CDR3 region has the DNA TGTGCCAGCAGCTTAGGAAATTCCTACAATGAGCAGTTCTTC. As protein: CASSLGNSYNEQFF.